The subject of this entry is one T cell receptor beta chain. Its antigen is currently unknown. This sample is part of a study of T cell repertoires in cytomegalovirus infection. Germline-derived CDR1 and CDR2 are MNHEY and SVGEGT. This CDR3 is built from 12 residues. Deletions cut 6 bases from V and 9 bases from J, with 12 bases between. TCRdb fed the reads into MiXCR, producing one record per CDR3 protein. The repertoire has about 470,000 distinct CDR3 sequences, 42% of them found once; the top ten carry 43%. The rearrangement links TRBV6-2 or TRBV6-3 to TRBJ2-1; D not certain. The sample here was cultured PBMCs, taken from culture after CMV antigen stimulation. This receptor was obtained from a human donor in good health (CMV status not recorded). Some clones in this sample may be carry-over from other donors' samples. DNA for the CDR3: TGTGCCAGCAGCCGCCTACTCGGTGAGCAGTTCTTC. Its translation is CASSRLLGEQFF.